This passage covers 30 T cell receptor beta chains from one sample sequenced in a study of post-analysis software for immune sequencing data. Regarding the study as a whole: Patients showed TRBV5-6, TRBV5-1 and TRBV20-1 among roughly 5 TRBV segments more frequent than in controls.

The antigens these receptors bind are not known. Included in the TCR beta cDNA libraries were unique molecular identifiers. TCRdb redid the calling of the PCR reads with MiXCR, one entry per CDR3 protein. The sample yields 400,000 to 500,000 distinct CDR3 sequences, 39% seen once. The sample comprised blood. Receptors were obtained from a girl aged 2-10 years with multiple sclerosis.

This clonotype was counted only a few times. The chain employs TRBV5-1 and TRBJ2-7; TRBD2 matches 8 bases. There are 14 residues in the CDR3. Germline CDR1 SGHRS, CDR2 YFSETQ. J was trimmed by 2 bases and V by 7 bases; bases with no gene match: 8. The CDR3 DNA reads TGCGCCAGCGCCAATAGCGGGGTTACCTACGAGCAGTACTTC. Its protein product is CASANSGVTYEQYF.

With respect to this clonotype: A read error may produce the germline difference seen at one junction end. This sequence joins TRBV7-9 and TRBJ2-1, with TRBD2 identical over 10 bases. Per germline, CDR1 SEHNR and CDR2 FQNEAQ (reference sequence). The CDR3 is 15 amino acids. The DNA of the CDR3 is TGTGCCAGCGGCTTGGGACTAGCGCGTTATAATGAGCAGTTCTTC. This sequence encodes CASGLGLARYNEQFF.

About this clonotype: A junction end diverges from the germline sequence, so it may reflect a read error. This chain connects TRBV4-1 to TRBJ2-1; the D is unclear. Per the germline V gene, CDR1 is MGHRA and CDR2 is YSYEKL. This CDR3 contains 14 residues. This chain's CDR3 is CTSSQEAPPRRQFF. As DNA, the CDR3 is TGCACCAGCAGCCAAGAGGCTCCCCCAAGACGGCAGTTCTTC.

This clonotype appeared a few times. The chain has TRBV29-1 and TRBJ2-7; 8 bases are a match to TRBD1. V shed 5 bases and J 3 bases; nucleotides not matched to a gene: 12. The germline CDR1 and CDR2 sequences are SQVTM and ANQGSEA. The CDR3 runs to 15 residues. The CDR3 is CSVFYRTGSSYEQYF. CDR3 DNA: TGCAGCGTTTTCTACCGGACAGGGAGTAGCTACGAGCAGTACTTC.

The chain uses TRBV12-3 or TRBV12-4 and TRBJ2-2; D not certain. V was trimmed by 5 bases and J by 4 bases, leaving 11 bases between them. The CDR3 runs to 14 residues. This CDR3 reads CASSIPEGTGELFF. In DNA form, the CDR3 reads TGTGCCAGCAGTATCCCGGAAGGCACCGGGGAGCTGTTTTTT.

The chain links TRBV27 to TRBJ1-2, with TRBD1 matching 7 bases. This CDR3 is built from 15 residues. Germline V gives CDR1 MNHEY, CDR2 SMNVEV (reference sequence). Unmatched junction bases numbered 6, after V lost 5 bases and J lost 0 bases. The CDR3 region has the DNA TGTGCCAGCAGTAGGGGGCAGTCGACTAACTATGGCTACACCTTC. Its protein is CASSRGQSTNYGYTF.

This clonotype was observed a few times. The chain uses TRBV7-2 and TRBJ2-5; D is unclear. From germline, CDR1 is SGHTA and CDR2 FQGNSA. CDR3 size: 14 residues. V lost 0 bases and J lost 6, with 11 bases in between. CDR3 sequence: CASSLALGQKTQYF. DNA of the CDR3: TGTGCCAGCAGCTTAGCGCTAGGTCAGAAGACCCAGTACTTC. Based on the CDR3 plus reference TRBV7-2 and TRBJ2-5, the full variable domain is GAGVSQSPSNKVTEKGKDVELRCDPISGHTALYWYRQSLGQGLEFLIYFQGNSAPDKSGLPSDRFSAERTGGSVSTLTIQRTQQEDSAVYLCASSLALGQKTQYFGPGTRLLVL.

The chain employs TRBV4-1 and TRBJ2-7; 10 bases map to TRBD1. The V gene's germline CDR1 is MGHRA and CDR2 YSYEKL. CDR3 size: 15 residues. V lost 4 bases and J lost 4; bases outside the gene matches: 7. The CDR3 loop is CASSLTGQGDYEQYF. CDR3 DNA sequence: TGCGCCAGCAGCCTCACCGGACAGGGGGATTACGAGCAGTACTTC.

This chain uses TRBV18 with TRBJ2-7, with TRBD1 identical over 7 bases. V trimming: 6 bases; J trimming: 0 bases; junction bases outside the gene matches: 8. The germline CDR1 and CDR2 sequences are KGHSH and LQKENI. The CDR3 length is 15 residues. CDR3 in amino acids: CASSYLGTASYEQYF. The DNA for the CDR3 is TGTGCCAGCTCTTACCTCGGGACAGCCTCCTACGAGCAGTACTTC.

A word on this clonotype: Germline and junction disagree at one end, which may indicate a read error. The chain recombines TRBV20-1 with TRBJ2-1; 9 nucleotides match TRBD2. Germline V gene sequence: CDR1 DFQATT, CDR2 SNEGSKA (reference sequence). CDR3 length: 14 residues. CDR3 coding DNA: TGCAGTGCTTTTAGCGGGAGTTCCTACAGTGAGCAGTTCTTC. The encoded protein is CSAFSGSSYSEQFF.

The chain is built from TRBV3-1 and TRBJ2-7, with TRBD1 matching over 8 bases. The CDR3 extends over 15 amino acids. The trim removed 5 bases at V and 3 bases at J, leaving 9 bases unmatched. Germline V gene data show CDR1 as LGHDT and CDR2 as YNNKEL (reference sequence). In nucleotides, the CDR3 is TGTGCCAGCAGCAAATTGACAGGGGAGGACTACGAGCAGTACTTC. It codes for CASSKLTGEDYEQYF.

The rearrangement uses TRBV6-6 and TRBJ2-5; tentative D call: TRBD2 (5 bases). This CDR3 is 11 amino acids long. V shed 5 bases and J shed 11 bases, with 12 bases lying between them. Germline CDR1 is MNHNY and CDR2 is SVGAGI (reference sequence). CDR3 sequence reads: CASSTSGLQYF. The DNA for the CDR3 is TGTGCCAGCAGTACGAGCGGTTTACAGTACTTC.

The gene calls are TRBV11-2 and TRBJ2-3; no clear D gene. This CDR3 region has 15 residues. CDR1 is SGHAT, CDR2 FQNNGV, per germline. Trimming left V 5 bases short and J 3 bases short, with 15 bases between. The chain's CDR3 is CASSERVFDTDTQYF. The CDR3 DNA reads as TGTGCCAGCAGCGAGAGAGTCTTTGATACAGATACGCAGTATTTT.

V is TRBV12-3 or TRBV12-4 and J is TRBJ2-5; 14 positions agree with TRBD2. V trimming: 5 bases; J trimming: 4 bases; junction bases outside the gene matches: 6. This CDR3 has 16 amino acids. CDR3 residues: CASSTGLAGGRETQYF. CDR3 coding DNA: TGTGCCAGCAGTACCGGACTAGCGGGGGGACGAGAGACCCAGTACTTC.

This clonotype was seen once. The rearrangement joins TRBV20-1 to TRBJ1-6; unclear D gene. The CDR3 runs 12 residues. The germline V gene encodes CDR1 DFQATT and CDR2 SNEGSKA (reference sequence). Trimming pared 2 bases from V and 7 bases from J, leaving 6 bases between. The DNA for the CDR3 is TGCAGTGCTAGAAACCGCAATTCACCCCTCCACTTT. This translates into CSARNRNSPLHF.

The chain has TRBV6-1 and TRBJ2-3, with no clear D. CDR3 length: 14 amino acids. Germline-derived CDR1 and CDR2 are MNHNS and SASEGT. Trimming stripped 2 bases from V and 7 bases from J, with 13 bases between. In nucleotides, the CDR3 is TGTGCCAGCAGTGAATCAGAGGTCAAACATACGCAGTATTTT. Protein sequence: CASSESEVKHTQYF.

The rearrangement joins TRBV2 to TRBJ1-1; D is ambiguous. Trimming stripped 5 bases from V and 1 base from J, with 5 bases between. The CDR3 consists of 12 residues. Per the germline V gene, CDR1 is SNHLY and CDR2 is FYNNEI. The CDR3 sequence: CASSPRNTEAFF. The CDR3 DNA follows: TGTGCCAGCAGTCCTCGGAACACTGAAGCTTTCTTT.

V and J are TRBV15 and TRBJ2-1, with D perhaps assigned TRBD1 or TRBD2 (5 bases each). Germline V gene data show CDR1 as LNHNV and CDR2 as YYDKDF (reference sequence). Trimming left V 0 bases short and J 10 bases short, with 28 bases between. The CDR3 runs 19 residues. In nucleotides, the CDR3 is TGTGCCACCAGCAGAGATGGGGGTAGTCGCCGCAATGCCATAGGGGAGCAGTTCTTC. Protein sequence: CATSRDGGSRRNAIGEQFF.

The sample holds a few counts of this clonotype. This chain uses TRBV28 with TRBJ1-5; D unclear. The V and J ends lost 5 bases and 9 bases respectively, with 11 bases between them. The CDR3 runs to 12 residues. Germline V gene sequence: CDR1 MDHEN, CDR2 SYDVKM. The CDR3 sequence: CASSPSDRPQHF. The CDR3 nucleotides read TGTGCCAGCAGTCCTTCGGATAGGCCCCAGCATTTT.

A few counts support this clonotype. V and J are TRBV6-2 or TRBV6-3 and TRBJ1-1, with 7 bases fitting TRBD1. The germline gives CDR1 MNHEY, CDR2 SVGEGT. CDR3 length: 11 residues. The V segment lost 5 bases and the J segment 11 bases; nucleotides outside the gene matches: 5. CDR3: CASSGSRGAFF. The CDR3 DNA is TGTGCCAGCAGTGGATCCAGGGGGGCTTTCTTT.

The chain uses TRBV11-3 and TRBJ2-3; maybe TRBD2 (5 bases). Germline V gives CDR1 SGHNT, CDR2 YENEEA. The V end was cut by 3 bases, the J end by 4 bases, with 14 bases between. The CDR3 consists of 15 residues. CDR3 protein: CASSLSSTGPDTQYF. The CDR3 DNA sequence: TGTGCCAGCAGCTTGTCTAGCACGGGTCCAGATACGCAGTATTTT.

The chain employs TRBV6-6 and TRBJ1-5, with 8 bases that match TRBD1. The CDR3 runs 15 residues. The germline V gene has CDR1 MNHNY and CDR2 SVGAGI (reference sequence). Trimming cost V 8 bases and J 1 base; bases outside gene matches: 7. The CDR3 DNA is TGTGCCAGCTCCTACCGGACAGGGAGCAATCAGCCCCAGCATTTT. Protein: CASSYRTGSNQPQHF.

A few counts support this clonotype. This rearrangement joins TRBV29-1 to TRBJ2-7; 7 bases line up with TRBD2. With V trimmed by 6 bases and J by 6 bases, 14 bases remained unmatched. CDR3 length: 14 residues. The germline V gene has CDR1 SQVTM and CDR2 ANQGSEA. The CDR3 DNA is TGCAGCGTCGCCCGGGACTATCCCTCGGGCGAGCAGTACTTC. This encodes CSVARDYPSGEQYF.

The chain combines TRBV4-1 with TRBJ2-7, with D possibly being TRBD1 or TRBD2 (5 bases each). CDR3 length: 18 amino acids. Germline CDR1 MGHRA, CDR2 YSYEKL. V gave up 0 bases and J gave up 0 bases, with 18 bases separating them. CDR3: CASSQESPTGTTSYEQYF. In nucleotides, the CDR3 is TGCGCCAGCAGCCAAGAATCTCCGACCGGGACGACCTCCTACGAGCAGTACTTC.

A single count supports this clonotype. This CDR3 is CASSYPKTSGRQETQYF. CDR3 DNA sequence: TGTGCCAGCAGTTACCCCAAGACTAGCGGGCGACAAGAGACCCAGTACTTC. The chain links TRBV6-2 or TRBV6-3 to TRBJ2-5; 10 bases match TRBD2. The CDR3 totals 17 residues. With V trimmed by 2 bases and J by 2 bases, 8 bases remained unmatched. Per germline, CDR1 MNHEY and CDR2 SVGEGT.

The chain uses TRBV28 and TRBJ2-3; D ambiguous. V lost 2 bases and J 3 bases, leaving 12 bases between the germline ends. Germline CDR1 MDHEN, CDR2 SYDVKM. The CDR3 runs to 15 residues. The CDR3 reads CASSLEARWTDTQYF. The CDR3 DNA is TGTGCCAGCAGTTTAGAGGCGAGGTGGACAGATACGCAGTATTTT.

The CDR3: CASHIAESSYEQYF. CDR3 sequence (DNA): TGTGCCAGCCACATAGCGGAAAGCTCCTACGAGCAGTACTTC. The chain couples TRBV2 to TRBJ2-7, with a tentative D call TRBD2 (6 bases). V was cut by 8 bases and J by 0 bases, with 14 bases left in between. From germline, CDR1 is SNHLY and CDR2 FYNNEI. CDR3 length: 14 amino acids. The variable domain in full, with the rest retrieved from reference TRBV2 and TRBJ2-7, is EPEVTQTPSHQVTQMGQEVILRCVPISNHLYFYWYRQILGQKVEFLVSFYNNEISEKSEIFDDQFSVERPDGSNFTLKIRSTKLEDSAMYFCASHIAESSYEQYFGPGTRLTVT.

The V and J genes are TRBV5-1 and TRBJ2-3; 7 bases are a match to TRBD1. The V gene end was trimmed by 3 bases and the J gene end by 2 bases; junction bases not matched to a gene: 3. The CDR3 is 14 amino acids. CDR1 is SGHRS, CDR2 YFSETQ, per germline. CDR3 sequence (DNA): TGCGCCAGCAGCTGGGACAGCTCCACAGATACGCAGTATTTT. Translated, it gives CASSWDSSTDTQYF.

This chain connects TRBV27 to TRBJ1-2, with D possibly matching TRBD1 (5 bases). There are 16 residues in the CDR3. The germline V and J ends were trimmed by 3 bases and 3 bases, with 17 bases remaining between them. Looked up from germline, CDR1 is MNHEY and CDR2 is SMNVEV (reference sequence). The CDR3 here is CASSFFQVGLYYGYTF. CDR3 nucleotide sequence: TGTGCCAGCAGTTTTTTCCAAGTGGGACTTTACTATGGCTACACCTTC.

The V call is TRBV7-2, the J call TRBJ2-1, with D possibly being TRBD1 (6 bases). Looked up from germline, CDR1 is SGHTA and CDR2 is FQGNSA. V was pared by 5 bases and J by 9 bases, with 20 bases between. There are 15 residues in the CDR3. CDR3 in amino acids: CASSQGPSGVGEQFF. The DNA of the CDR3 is TGTGCCAGCAGCCAAGGGCCTTCAGGGGTTGGTGAGCAGTTCTTC.